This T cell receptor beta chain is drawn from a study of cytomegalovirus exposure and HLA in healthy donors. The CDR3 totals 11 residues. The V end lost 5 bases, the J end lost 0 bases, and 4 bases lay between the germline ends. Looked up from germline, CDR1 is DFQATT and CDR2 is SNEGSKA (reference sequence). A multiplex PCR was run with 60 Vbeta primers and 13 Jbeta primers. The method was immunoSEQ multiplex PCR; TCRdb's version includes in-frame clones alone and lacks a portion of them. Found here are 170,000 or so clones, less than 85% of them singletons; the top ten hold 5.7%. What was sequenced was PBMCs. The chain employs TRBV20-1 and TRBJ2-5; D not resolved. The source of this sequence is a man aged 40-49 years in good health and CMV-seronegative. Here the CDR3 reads CSAQYQETQYF. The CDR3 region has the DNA TGCAGTGCTCAGTACCAAGAGACCCAGTACTTC.